The 32 T cell receptor beta chains in this list originate from one sample, sequenced in a study of blood T cell repertoires in COVID-19. TCRdb keeps only in-frame clones here, not all; method: immunoSEQ multiplex PCR. This table has under 150,000 clones, roughly 88% appearing once. Sequencing was performed on peripheral blood. Receptor source: an older woman who had recovered from COVID-19.

This chain connects TRBV6-6 to TRBJ2-3; 10 bases are shared with TRBD1. J was trimmed by 2 bases and V by 10 bases; bases with no gene match: 9. The length of the CDR3 is 15 residues. Germline values: CDR1 MNHNY, CDR2 SVGAGI (reference sequence). The CDR3 DNA is TGTGCCACCACAGACGACAGGGGGCCCACAGATACGCAGTATTTT. Translation: CATTDDRGPTDTQYF.

This clone has only a few counts. The V and J genes are TRBV14 and TRBJ1-6; weak D call: TRBD1 (6 bases). V was pared by 4 bases and J by 1 base, with 8 bases between. The CDR3 extends over 15 amino acids. CDR1 SGHDN and CDR2 FVKESK come from the germline V gene. This CDR3 reads CASSLTGSYNSPLHF. In DNA form, the CDR3 reads TGTGCCAGCAGCCTAACAGGGTCCTATAATTCACCCCTCCACTTT.

J is TRBJ1-1 and V is TRBV5-1; 10 nucleotides align to TRBD1. V gave up 4 bases and J gave up 5 bases; unmatched junction bases: 5. Looked up from germline, CDR1 is SGHRS and CDR2 is YFSETQ. The CDR3 loop spans 14 amino acids. The CDR3 DNA sequence: TGCGCCAGCAGCCGACAGGGGGCGCGGACTGAAGCTTTCTTT. Its protein product is CASSRQGARTEAFF. Together with reference TRBV5-1 and TRBJ1-1, the CDR3 gives the full variable domain: KAGVTQTPRYLIKTRGQQVTLSCSPISGHRSVSWYQQTPGQGLQFLFEYFSETQRNKGNFPGRFSGRQFSNSRSEMNVSTLELGDSALYLCASSRQGARTEAFFGQGTRLTVV.

The chain uses TRBV7-2 and TRBJ2-3; possible D gene TRBD1, 5 bases. The CDR3 extends over 14 amino acids. The V gene's germline CDR1 is SGHTA and CDR2 FQGNSA. Between the trimmed V and J ends, which lost 5 bases and 6 bases, there was a span of 15 bases. CDR3 in amino acids: CASSPRAGRDTQYF. The CDR3 nucleotides are TGTGCCAGCAGCCCCAGGGCCGGGCGGGATACGCAGTATTTT.

This chain joins TRBV28 and TRBJ2-7; unclear D gene. From germline, CDR1 is MDHEN and CDR2 SYDVKM. With 4 bases removed from V and 0 bases from J, the gap between germline ends came to 22 bases. The CDR3 extends over 18 amino acids. The DNA of the CDR3 is TGTGCCAGCAGTTCCCCTGGTTCCCCCATTAGTAACTCCTACGAGCAGTACTTC. Translating gives CASSSPGSPISNSYEQYF.

The J gene is TRBJ2-7, the V gene TRBV6-5; 15 nucleotides line up with TRBD2. V lost 2 bases, J lost 2 bases, and 1 base stayed unmatched. CDR1 is MNHEY and CDR2 is SVGAGI in the germline V gene. The CDR3 extends over 16 amino acids. As DNA, the CDR3 is TGTGCCAGCAGTTACGGGACTAGCGGGGGGACCTACGAGCAGTACTTC. Protein product: CASSYGTSGGTYEQYF.

This clone was found once. The CDR3 DNA sequence: TGCAGTGCTAGTCCCGCGGGGTATGGCTACACCTTC. Encoded protein: CSASPAGYGYTF. The V gene is TRBV20-1, the J gene TRBJ1-2; D call uncertain. Germline CDR1 reads DFQATT; CDR2 reads SNEGSKA (reference sequence). V was pared by 3 bases and J by 5 bases, with 10 bases between. The CDR3 sequence is 12 residues long.

The chain joins TRBV5-4 to TRBJ2-1; 10 positions match TRBD1. Trimming at V came to 3 bases and at J to 4 bases, leaving 4 bases not matched to a gene. The CDR3 spans 15 residues. Germline V CDR1 and CDR2: SGHNT, YYREEE (reference sequence). The CDR3 DNA sequence: TGTGCCAGCAGCTCCGACAGGGGGCTGTACAATGAGCAGTTCTTC. Its translation: CASSSDRGLYNEQFF.

The chain is built from TRBV18 and TRBJ2-3; 7 bases are a match to TRBD1. This CDR3 region has 16 residues. J was trimmed by 3 bases and V by 3 bases; bases with no gene match: 9. Germline V gene data show CDR1 as KGHSH and CDR2 as LQKENI. As DNA, the CDR3 is TGTGCCAGCTCACCCTGGGACAGCAGTAAAACAGATACGCAGTATTTT. It specifies CASSPWDSSKTDTQYF.

The gene calls are TRBV4-3 and TRBJ2-2; D may be TRBD2 (5 bases). Germline assignment: CDR1 LGHNA and CDR2 YSLEER. The germline V and J ends were trimmed by 1 base and 2 bases, with 11 bases remaining between them. This CDR3 contains 16 residues. Here the CDR3 DNA reads TGCGCCAGCAGCCAAGTGGTAGCGAGAAACACCGGGGAGCTGTTTTTT. It specifies CASSQVVARNTGELFF.

The rearrangement joins TRBV7-3 to TRBJ2-1; no clear D. The CDR3 spans 14 residues. V lost 4 bases, J lost 6 bases, and 13 bases lay in between. Germline CDR1 is SGHTA and CDR2 is FQGTGA. CDR3 in DNA: TGTGCCAGCAGCTACGGCGGCCGCTCCAATGAGCAGTTCTTC. The encoded protein is CASSYGGRSNEQFF.

This chain uses TRBV3-1 (or the pseudogene TRBV3-2) with TRBJ2-1, with TRBD1 identical over 9 bases. J lost 3 bases, V lost 2 bases, and 5 bases had no gene match. This CDR3 comprises 16 residues. CDR1 is LGHDT, CDR2 YNNKEL, per germline (reference sequence). The CDR3 DNA reads as TGTGCCAGCAGCCAACACAGGGGGCTATACTACAATGAGCAGTTCTTC. The encoded protein is CASSQHRGLYYNEQFF.

The J gene is TRBJ2-5, the V gene TRBV18; D perhaps matches TRBD1 (6 bases). Germline V gives CDR1 KGHSH, CDR2 LQKENI. The CDR3 contains 15 residues. V gave up 4 bases and J gave up 2 bases, with 14 bases separating them. The CDR3 bases are TGTGCCAGCTCACACCCCAGACAGGTTCAAGAGACCCAGTACTTC. It yields the protein CASSHPRQVQETQYF.

The chain couples TRBV27 to TRBJ1-4; D gene unclear. CDR1 is MNHEY, CDR2 SMNVEV, per germline (reference sequence). The CDR3 loop spans 15 amino acids. Trimming pared 5 bases from V and 5 bases from J, leaving 15 bases between. The CDR3 protein is CASSPSRALNEKLFF. The CDR3 DNA is TGTGCCAGCAGTCCTTCGAGGGCCCTAAATGAAAAACTGTTTTTT.

The chain combines TRBV18 with TRBJ1-2; D call uncertain. The germline gives CDR1 KGHSH, CDR2 LQKENI. Trimming cost V 6 bases and J 3 bases, with 14 bases left between them. This CDR3 comprises 14 residues. The CDR3 coding sequence is TGTGCCAGCTCCCCCTCCCGGAGCGACTATGGCTACACCTTC. As protein: CASSPSRSDYGYTF. The variable domain in full, with the rest retrieved from reference TRBV18 and TRBJ1-2, is NAGVMQNPRHLVRRRGQEARLRCSPMKGHSHVYWYRQLPEEGLKFMVYLQKENIIDESGMPKERFSAEFPKEGPSILRIQQVVRGDSAAYFCASSPSRSDYGYTFGSGTRLTVV.

The chain employs TRBV30 and TRBJ1-3, with D unclear. Germline V gives CDR1 GTSNPN, CDR2 SVGIG (reference sequence). This CDR3 is 13 amino acids long. Trimming removed 4 bases at V and 2 bases at J, with 9 bases between. The chain's CDR3 is CAWTVPPGNTIYF. The CDR3 DNA reads as TGTGCCTGGACGGTGCCTCCTGGAAACACCATATATTTT.

The chain joins TRBV3-1 (or the pseudogene TRBV3-2) to TRBJ1-1; possible D gene TRBD1, 6 bases. Trimming pared 0 bases from V and 10 bases from J, leaving 15 bases between. Germline V gene sequence: CDR1 LGHDT, CDR2 YNNKEL (reference sequence). This CDR3 is 14 amino acids long. The CDR3 sequence: CASSQDVTGSRAFF. The CDR3 DNA is TGTGCCAGCAGCCAAGATGTCACAGGGAGCCGAGCTTTCTTT.

V and J are TRBV5-1 and TRBJ1-5; the D is unclear. The germline V gene encodes CDR1 SGHRS and CDR2 YFSETQ. The CDR3 runs to 15 residues. The germline V and J ends were trimmed by 0 bases and 1 base, with 8 bases remaining between them. CDR3 protein: CASSLDAGSNQPQHF. For the CDR3, the DNA is TGCGCCAGCAGCTTGGATGCAGGAAGCAATCAGCCCCAGCATTTT.

The V and J genes are TRBV7-3 and TRBJ2-1, with D tentatively TRBD2 (5 bases). Germline loops: CDR1 SGHTA, CDR2 FQGTGA. V dropped 3 bases and J dropped 9 bases, with 15 bases sitting between them. The CDR3 covers 14 residues. This CDR3 is CASSFDQLSGEQFF. The CDR3 nucleotides are TGTGCCAGCAGCTTCGACCAGCTAAGCGGTGAGCAGTTCTTC. Supplemented by reference TRBV7-3 and TRBJ2-1, the full variable domain reads GAGVSQTPSNKVTEKGKYVELRCDPISGHTALYWYRQSLGQGPEFLIYFQGTGAADDSGLPNDRFFAVRPEGSVSTLKIQRTERGDSAVYLCASSFDQLSGEQFFGPGTRLTVL.

This chain connects TRBV19 to TRBJ1-2, with 7 bases lining up with TRBD1. Germline V lookup: CDR1 LNHDA, CDR2 SQIVND (reference sequence). CDR3 size: 14 residues. The V segment lost 6 bases and the J segment 3 bases; nucleotides outside the gene matches: 7. CDR3 in DNA: TGTGCCAGTAGGCCGGGACAGAGGTACTATGGCTACACCTTC. Its protein is CASRPGQRYYGYTF.

This clone was observed once. The V call is TRBV25-1, the J call TRBJ1-5; D remains unclear. This CDR3 is 15 amino acids long. V was cut by 4 bases and J by 0 bases, with 10 bases left in between. Germline loops: CDR1 MGHDK, CDR2 SYGVNS. The CDR3 sequence: CASSARFYSNQPQHF. The CDR3, as DNA: TGTGCCAGCAGTGCGAGGTTTTATAGCAATCAGCCCCAGCATTTT.

V and J are TRBV7-3 and TRBJ2-3; D remains unclear. The V end was cut by 4 bases, the J end by 2 bases, with 7 bases between. Germline V CDR1 and CDR2: SGHTA, FQGTGA. CDR3 length equals 13 residues. This chain's CDR3 is CASSSDITDTQYF. CDR3 DNA sequence: TGTGCCAGCAGCTCAGACATCACAGATACGCAGTATTTT. The entire variable domain, with the rest obtained from reference TRBV7-3 and TRBJ2-3, is as follows: GAGVSQTPSNKVTEKGKYVELRCDPISGHTALYWYRQSLGQGPEFLIYFQGTGAADDSGLPNDRFFAVRPEGSVSTLKIQRTERGDSAVYLCASSSDITDTQYFGPGTRLTVL.

This clone is a singleton in its sample. The chain joins TRBV19 to TRBJ1-2; 7 bases match TRBD1. The CDR3 contains 15 residues. Germline V gives CDR1 LNHDA, CDR2 SQIVND (reference sequence). V trimming: 9 bases; J trimming: 4 bases; junction bases outside the gene matches: 14. CDR3 bases: TGTGCCAGCAACTACGCTCCGACAGGGCCCTATGGCTACACCTTC. It is translated as CASNYAPTGPYGYTF.

The chain links TRBV16 to TRBJ2-5; perhaps TRBD2 as D (6 bases). V was pared by 0 bases and J by 4 bases, with 9 bases between. Germline V gene lookup returns CDR1 KGHSY and CDR2 FQNENV. This CDR3 spans 14 amino acids. In DNA, the CDR3 is TGTGCCAGCAGCCAATCAAGGGGAGGAGAGACCCAGTACTTC. Protein: CASSQSRGGETQYF.

This chain joins TRBV19 and TRBJ1-1; D may be TRBD1 (6 bases). The germline V gene encodes CDR1 LNHDA and CDR2 SQIVND (reference sequence). Trimming took 6 bases from V and 4 from J, leaving 9 bases between them. The CDR3 consists of 12 residues. For the CDR3, the DNA is TGTGCCAGTAGGGCGGGGGCCACTGAAGCTTTCTTT. Protein sequence: CASRAGATEAFF.

This chain uses TRBV5-6 with TRBJ2-2, with a weak D call TRBD1 (6 bases). The V gene's germline CDR1 is SGHDT and CDR2 YYEEEE. The CDR3 is 12 amino acids. With 3 bases removed from V and 6 bases from J, the gap between germline ends came to 6 bases. In DNA form, the CDR3 reads TGTGCCAGCAGCTGGGGGCCCGGGGAGCTGTTTTTT. Protein sequence: CASSWGPGELFF.

This chain links TRBV28 with TRBJ1-2; 8 nucleotides line up with TRBD1. This CDR3 has 13 amino acids. V gave up 2 bases and J gave up 8 bases; unmatched junction bases: 4. Germline assignment: CDR1 MDHEN and CDR2 SYDVKM. The chain's CDR3 is CASSLGQGAGYTF. The CDR3 DNA sequence: TGTGCCAGCAGTTTAGGGCAGGGGGCCGGCTACACCTTC.

This clone was counted a single time. The rearrangement links TRBV10-3 to TRBJ1-2, with TRBD1 as a possible D gene (6 bases). V was clipped by 3 bases and J by 4 bases, with 9 bases between them. The CDR3 totals 13 residues. Germline CDR1 and CDR2: ENHRY and SYGVKD. The CDR3 nucleotides are TGTGCCATCAGTGAACAGGGCTTCTATGGCTACACCTTC. Its protein is CAISEQGFYGYTF.

The rearrangement uses TRBV5-1 and TRBJ1-1; D not resolved. Trimming took 4 bases from V and 3 from J, leaving 10 bases between them. CDR1 and CDR2 (germline): SGHRS, YFSETQ. CDR3 length: 13 residues. The CDR3 protein is CASSTLQDTEAFF. CDR3 sequence (DNA): TGCGCCAGCAGCACCCTCCAGGACACTGAAGCTTTCTTT.

The V call is TRBV6-6, the J call TRBJ2-5; 7 bases are a match to TRBD1. The junction had 13 bases not matched to a gene; V was cut back by 5 bases and J by 4 bases. The CDR3 runs 16 residues. Germline V gene lookup returns CDR1 MNHNY and CDR2 SVGAGI (reference sequence). The CDR3 coding sequence is TGTGCCAGCAGTCGACAGGGTCTAGGCTTTGTAGAGACCCAGTACTTC. It specifies CASSRQGLGFVETQYF.

There are a few counts of this clone. V usage is TRBV15 and J usage is TRBJ2-1; D call uncertain. The CDR3 has 16 residues. Per the germline V gene, CDR1 is LNHNV and CDR2 is YYDKDF (reference sequence). Trimming shortened V by 6 bases and J by 8 bases, and 23 bases separated the two germline ends. CDR3 DNA: TGTGCCACCAGAAGACCCGAAGGTGCGGTTCACCATGAGCAGTTCTTC. Protein: CATRRPEGAVHHEQFF.

This rearrangement joins TRBV27 to TRBJ2-6; TRBD2 matches at 7 bases. Germline CDR1 and CDR2: MNHEY and SMNVEV (reference sequence). The junction had 16 bases not matched to a gene; V was cut back by 5 bases and J by 0 bases. The CDR3 is made up of 20 amino acids. Here the CDR3 DNA reads TGTGCCAGCAGTACCCCTAGTGTGGGAGGGCCCCCCTCTGGGGCCAACGTCCTGACTTTC. Translation: CASSTPSVGGPPSGANVLTF.